The 8 T cell receptor beta chains below were found in one sample sequenced in a study of identifying expanded T cells in peripheral blood (dated by TCRdb to the late 2010s). The method behind the library was the immunoSEQ multiplex PCR assay. In TCRdb, the immuneACCESS table is reduced to in-frame sequences with V and J assigned. These tables do not hold every clone; where another copy was compared, an unresolved V gene accounts for under half, and the others remain unexplained. The sample profile shows approximately 94,000 clones; about 90% of them were found once. The ten top clones hold more than 5.5% of the sample. Material: blood. Every receptor here comes from a person aged 18 to 70 in good health.

V usage is TRBV7-3 and J usage is TRBJ1-4, with D perhaps matching TRBD1 (5 bases). Trimming stripped 2 bases from V and 7 bases from J, with 14 bases between. The CDR3 loop spans 15 amino acids. Per the germline V gene, CDR1 is SGHTA and CDR2 is FQGTGA. The CDR3 bases are TGTGCCAGCAGCTTAGGTCCGGGGGAGGGTGAAAAACTGTTTTTT. The encoded protein is CASSLGPGEGEKLFF.

The J gene is TRBJ2-7, the V gene TRBV7-2; D might be TRBD1 (5 bases). This CDR3 is built from 16 residues. Trimming took off 2 bases at V and 6 bases at J, with 20 bases between the two ends. Germline CDR1 reads SGHTA; CDR2 reads FQGNSA. CDR3: CASSLTPAEQGGEQYF. The CDR3 DNA sequence: TGTGCCAGCAGCTTAACCCCCGCGGAGCAGGGCGGCGAGCAGTACTTC.

The CDR3, as DNA: TGCGCCAGCAGCTTGGCCGCCGGGACAGGGGCCTTTGGAAGGGAAGCTTTCTTT. It codes for CASSLAAGTGAFGREAFF. This chain joins TRBV5-1 and TRBJ1-1, with 10 bases fitting TRBD1. Germline CDR1 is SGHRS and CDR2 is YFSETQ. Unmatched junction bases numbered 16, after V lost 0 bases and J lost 8 bases. The CDR3 consists of 18 residues.

The chain couples TRBV6-1 to TRBJ2-2, with D perhaps TRBD1 or TRBD2 (6 bases each). CDR1 is MNHNS and CDR2 is SASEGT in the germline V gene. CDR3 length: 15 amino acids. Trimming left V 4 bases short and J 5 bases short, with 14 bases between. CDR3 nucleotides: TGTGCCAGCAGTGTTCGAACAGGGAGGACCGGGGAGCTGTTTTTT. It codes for CASSVRTGRTGELFF.

The chain uses TRBV5-5 and TRBJ1-1; D gene uncertain. Germline V gene sequence: CDR1 SGHKS, CDR2 YYEKEE (reference sequence). This CDR3 spans 14 amino acids. With 5 bases removed from V and 1 base from J, the gap between germline ends came to 12 bases. The CDR3 DNA reads as TGTGCCAGCAGGTTAGGGCGGTCGAACACTGAAGCTTTCTTT. Protein: CASRLGRSNTEAFF.

J is TRBJ2-5 and V is TRBV7-2, with D hard to call. Trimming cost V 6 bases and J 5 bases, with 13 bases left between them. This CDR3 has 13 residues. Germline V gene data show CDR1 as SGHTA and CDR2 as FQGNSA. The CDR3 protein is CASRPSGLETQYF. CDR3 sequence (DNA): TGTGCCAGCAGGCCATCTGGGTTGGAGACCCAGTACTTC.

The V and J genes are TRBV5-5 and TRBJ2-7; D uncertain. Germline CDR1 and CDR2: SGHKS and YYEKEE (reference sequence). The CDR3 spans 13 residues. Between the trimmed V and J ends, which lost 1 base and 3 bases, there was a span of 8 bases. The CDR3 here is CASSLTRRYEQYF. CDR3 DNA: TGTGCCAGCAGCTTGACACGTCGCTACGAGCAGTACTTC.

The chain links TRBV6-5 to TRBJ2-1; D ambiguous. The CDR3 is 12 amino acids. Germline CDR1 and CDR2: MNHEY and SVGAGI. Between the trimmed V and J ends, which lost 6 bases and 5 bases, there was a span of 8 bases. DNA for the CDR3: TGTGCCAGCAGCCCAACAGACAATGAGCAGTTCTTC. Translating gives CASSPTDNEQFF.